Listed here is a single TCR beta chain. Its antigen is still unknown. Per-nucleotide qualities are absent, and no much larger clonotype sits a single base away. These data come from a study of OX40 agonist ivuxolimab in advanced cancers. Regarding the research as a whole: Ivuxolimab, which targeted the costimulatory receptor OX40 (CD134), was an agonistic, fully human IgG2 monoclonal antibody. The paper reports the monotherapy dose-escalation portion (N of about 50 patients) of the phase I ivuxolimab trial. Intravenous ivuxolimab was administered to patients every 2 weeks at six dose levels: 0.01, 0.1, 0.3, 1.5, 3 and 10 mg/kg. Partial responses occurred in three dose-escalation patients, of whom one had hepatocellular carcinoma and two had cutaneous melanoma. Among the roughly 50 dose-escalation patients, around 20 had hepatocellular carcinoma, around 15 melanoma, 9 renal cell carcinoma and 9 head and neck cancer. Patients were allowed to have had prior anti-PD-1, anti-PD-L1 or anti-CTLA-4 therapy, and 30% to 40% of the dose-escalation patients had previously received checkpoint inhibitors. In the dose-escalation cohort, over 65% of patients were male, and the mean age was approximately 60 years, with a range of roughly 20 to 80. The purpose of peripheral TCRbeta sequencing was to test whether ivuxolimab changed TCR sequence diversity and led to clonal T-cell expansion.

The trial excluded patients who had a history of autoimmune disease or were on systemic immunosuppression. In every dose cohort, peripheral blood was drawn for TCR sequencing at baseline, cycle 4 day 1, and cycle 7 day 1. Samples were obtained from an open-label, multicenter, first-in-human phase I dose-escalation trial of ivuxolimab. The trial enrolled adults with locally advanced or metastatic head and neck squamous cell, hepatocellular, melanoma or renal cell carcinoma. Before TCR sequencing, CD4+ and CD8+ T cells were separately sorted from peripheral blood. To sequence the TCRbeta CDR3 region, genomic DNA was isolated from the sorted cells. TCRbeta CDR3 regions were sequenced using the immunoSEQ Assay. TCRdb re-hosts the immuneACCESS table, in-frame sequences only. Its copies lack some clones; in the studies checked, an unresolved V gene accounts for under half of them, and the cause for the rest is not known. Across this sample there are fewer than 80,000 clones, with about 85% seen only once. The ten most abundant clones make up 0.66% of the sample.

Broad study findings and their caveats: Low levels of normalized T-cell clonal expansion were also seen in some patients who did not respond. The antigen specificity of the peripheral T cells that underwent clonal expansion was not determined. Partial responders in the 0.1-3.0 mg/kg groups had among the lowest normalized peripheral clonal expansion, especially among CD8+ T cells. After ivuxolimab, CD8+ T cells had more expanded clones than CD4+ T cells on average. At doses from 0.1 to 3.0 mg/kg, clonal expansion was seen in both CD4+ and CD8+ blood T cells between baseline and week 6.

Trimming removed 4 bases from V and 7 bases from J, leaving 25 bases between the germline ends. The germline V gene specifies WSHSY as CDR1 and SAAADI as CDR2. Inclusive of the bounding cysteine and phenylalanine, the CDR3 is 17 residues long. The CDR3 DNA has 51 bases and is translated from base 1. The source material was CD4+ or CD8+ T cells sorted from blood, sampled in a trial of the OX40 agonist ivuxolimab. Here the chain combines TRBV10-2 and TRBJ2-5; perhaps TRBD2 is the D gene, with 5 bases matching. This TCR came from an adult with an advanced solid tumor such as melanoma, head and neck, liver or kidney cancer. The CDR3 loop reads CASSVHKLIDGKGTQYF. Here is the DNA: TGCGCCAGCAGTGTCCACAAGTTGATCGACGGGAAGGGGACCCAGTACTTC.